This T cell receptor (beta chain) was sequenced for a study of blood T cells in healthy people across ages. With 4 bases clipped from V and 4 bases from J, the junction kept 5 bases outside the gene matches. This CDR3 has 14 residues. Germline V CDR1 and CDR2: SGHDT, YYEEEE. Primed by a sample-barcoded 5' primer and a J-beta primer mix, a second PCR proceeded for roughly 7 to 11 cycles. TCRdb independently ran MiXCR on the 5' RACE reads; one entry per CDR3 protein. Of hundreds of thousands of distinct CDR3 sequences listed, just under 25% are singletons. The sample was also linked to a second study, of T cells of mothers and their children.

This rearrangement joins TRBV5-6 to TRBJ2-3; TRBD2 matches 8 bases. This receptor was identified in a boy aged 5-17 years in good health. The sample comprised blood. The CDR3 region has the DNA TGTGCCAGCAGCCTCGGGACTAGGCCAGATACGCAGTATTTT. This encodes CASSLGTRPDTQYF.